The present TCR beta chain was sequenced within a study of monozygotic twins with inflammatory bowel disease (dated by TCRdb to the late 2010s). Notes on the research overall: A total of some 30 monozygotic twin pairs were included in the full study, comprising nine German pairs (four IBD-concordant, five IBD-discordant) and 19 IBD-discordant Danish pairs. The search for disease-associated traits relied mainly on comparing IBD patients with their genetically identical healthy co-twins within discordant pairs. Each individual had, on average, about 151 000 unique TCRalpha sequences and 181 000 unique TCRbeta sequences available for analysis. Study-level results and caveats: No difference in repertoire similarity was observed between concordant and discordant twins, possibly owing to limited statistical power. The analysis was unable to tell apart different T cell subtypes. Background noise and inter-individual variability may have been introduced into the repertoires by the differing immunosuppressive treatments among patients. Compared with healthy twins, IBD patients shared fewer clonotypes with other individuals, and the difference was most pronounced in patients with signs of disease activity. The results gave no support for a single strong signal or clonotype linked to IBD. IBD patients had lower TCRbeta repertoire diversity, measured by the inverse Simpson index, than their healthy co-twins.

The library was produced with 5' RACE. For each TCR library, 3,000 to 4,000 ng of total RNA was used. cDNA was synthesized with SMARTScribe reverse transcriptase in eight separate reactions per sample. During cDNA synthesis, unique molecular identifiers containing a 6-nucleotide sample barcode were introduced by template switching. TCRalpha and TCRbeta cDNA was amplified by two nested PCRs of 16 and 9 cycles, with bead purification after each PCR. Before amplification, cDNA was treated with uracil DNA-glycosylase and purified using the QIAquick PCR purification kit. In the second PCR, Illumina TruSeq-compatible adapters and sample-specific barcodes were added. TapeStation and Qubit were used to check library quality and concentration, and roughly 4.8 ng of each library went into the pool. Sequencing of pooled libraries was carried out on an Illumina HiSeq2500 single-index Rapid Run using 2 x 100 bp reads and custom sequencing primers. The paper's data handling went like this. PCR and sequencing errors were corrected by UMI-based consensus assembly using MiGEC version 1.2.6. MiXCR version 2.1.1 was used to carry out V(D)J alignment, clonotype assembly and CDR3 extraction. To normalise gene usage, clonotype sharing and MAIT/NKT TCR abundance, the top 1000, 10 000 and 20 000 clonotypes in each sample were analysed. After downsampling to 27 000 UMIs, diversity was calculated as the inverse Simpson index using the vegan R package. Paired Mann-Whitney U tests were applied to discordant twin pairs, with Benjamini-Hochberg correction for multiple testing. TCRdb reprocessed the reads and provides one entry for every CDR3 protein sequence; no DNA is given. These V and J calls are TCRdb output, not the study's own analysis. The sample's records list approximately 330,000 distinct CDR3 sequences. The ten largest clones represent over 2% of the sample.

Sequences SGDLS (CDR1) and YYNGEE (CDR2) are obtained from the germline V gene. The CDR3 has 14 amino acids, counting the end cysteine and phenylalanine. This entry has no DNA. From each donor, a roughly 2.7 ml peripheral blood sample was collected into PAXgene tubes and kept at -80 degrees C. Without T cell sorting, total RNA was isolated from whole blood using the PAXgene blood miRNA kit on an automated QIAcube. Peripheral blood from monozygotic twin pairs concordant or discordant for inflammatory bowel disease was subjected to deep TCRalpha and TCRbeta repertoire profiling with unique molecular barcoding. Smoking habits were recorded for all twin pairs, and each individual was classified as a current, former or never smoker. Comment on this clonotype: This receptor's antigen is unknown.

This sequence was found in a human donor with ulcerative colitis or Crohn's disease, or a healthy co-twin of an affected twin (not recorded which). Recombination joined TRBV9 with TRBJ1-2; absent DNA, TCRdb's TRBD1 call cannot be checked. Sequenced material: blood. The CDR3: CASSEPGGAGGYTF.